Shown below are 2 T cell receptor beta chains from a single sample sequenced in a study of identical twins. TCRdb reprocessed the 5' RACE reads via MiXCR and lists one record per CDR3 protein. The table lists hundreds of thousands of distinct CDR3 sequences, 20% to 30% of them singletons. The data also belong to a second study, concerning T cells expressing NK-cell markers.

What was sequenced was CD4+ T cells sorted from blood. The receptors derive from a woman younger than 35 in good health.

The gene calls are TRBV7-2 and TRBJ2-1, with D possibly being TRBD2 (5 bases). This CDR3 has 13 residues. Germline CDR1 and CDR2: SGHTA and FQGNSA. V lost 5 bases and J 5 bases, leaving 10 bases between the germline ends. The CDR3 spells CASSTTSHNEQFF. The DNA for the CDR3 is TGTGCCAGCAGCACTACTAGTCACAATGAGCAGTTCTTC.

This rearrangement joins TRBV4-3 to TRBJ2-3; 7 bases fit TRBD2. The CDR3 extends over 17 amino acids. Germline V gene lookup returns CDR1 LGHNA and CDR2 YSLEER. J gave up 6 bases and V 5 bases, and 17 bases lay outside the gene matches. The CDR3 reads CASSEGLAAGVSDTQYF. The CDR3 DNA is TGCGCCAGCAGCGAGGGGCTCGCGGCGGGAGTATCCGATACGCAGTATTTT.